These T cell receptor beta chains were read from a single sample in a study of T cell responses to AZD1222 COVID-19 vaccine. Clones were sequenced by immunoSEQ multiplex PCR, and TCRdb holds only the in-frame ones, with some missing. The sample has approximately 120,000 clones; roughly 87% are singletons. Sample: peripheral blood, taken on day 0 of AZD1222 vaccination. The receptor source for this set is an adult in good health. CDR3s include the opening cysteine and the closing phenylalanine or tryptophan. The D gene is left open where the match is weak. Clone size is stated in some rows and not others, as once, few, many or a class when expanded.

clone_size	j_call	v_call	d_call	cdr3_aa	cdr3_nt
NA	TRBJ1-5	TRBV6-1	TRBD1	CASSERDRFNQPQHF	TGTGCCAGCAGTGAACGGGACAGGTTCAATCAGCCCCAGCATTTT
once	TRBJ2-6	TRBV19	NA	CASSKMKASGANVLTF	TGTGCCAGTAGTAAGATGAAGGCCTCTGGGGCCAACGTCCTGACTTTC
NA	TRBJ1-1	TRBV28	NA	CASSPTGLTEAFF	TGTGCCAGCAGCCCAACAGGGTTGACTGAAGCTTTCTTT
NA	TRBJ1-6	TRBV10-3	TRBD1	CAISESRAGQGQDSPLHF	TGTGCCATCAGTGAGTCTCGAGCCGGACAGGGACAAGATTCACCCCTCCACTTT
NA	TRBJ1-1	TRBV18	NA	CASSPRVTGSDTEAFF	TGTGCCAGCTCACCACGAGTAACAGGGTCTGACACTGAAGCTTTCTTT
few	TRBJ2-5	TRBV7-9	NA	CASSSSARETQYF	TGTGCCAGCAGCTCTAGCGCAAGGGAGACCCAGTACTTC
NA	TRBJ1-2	TRBV29-1	NA	CSVEVREHYGYTF	TGCAGCGTTGAAGTTAGGGAGCACTATGGCTACACCTTC
once	TRBJ1-5	TRBV30	NA	CAWSRGSDQPQHF	TGTGCCTGGAGTCGGGGCTCTGATCAGCCCCAGCATTTT
NA	TRBJ2-7	TRBV5-1	NA	CASSLAVWRGPGYSSEQYF	TGCGCCAGCAGCTTGGCCGTCTGGAGGGGGCCGGGGTATAGCTCCGAGCAGTACTTC
NA	TRBJ2-4	TRBV28	NA	CASRFSTGSRAKNIQYF	TGTGCCAGCAGATTTTCTACAGGGTCCAGGGCCAAAAACATTCAGTACTTC
NA	TRBJ2-7	TRBV29-1	NA	CSVEGGDGYEQYF	TGCAGCGTGGAGGGCGGTGACGGATACGAGCAGTACTTC
NA	TRBJ1-4	TRBV28	TRBD1	CASSPGGVGEKLFF	TGTGCCAGCAGTCCAGGGGGCGTTGGTGAAAAACTGTTTTTT
NA	TRBJ2-7	TRBV6-2/TRBV6-3	TRBD2	CASSYKASGALEQYF	TGTGCCAGCAGTTACAAGGCTAGCGGGGCACTCGAGCAGTACTTC
NA	TRBJ1-6	TRBV2	NA	CASSERALWSYNSPLHF	TGTGCCAGCAGTGAGCGGGCACTATGGTCCTATAATTCACCCCTCCACTTT
NA	TRBJ2-3	TRBV3-1/TRBV3-2	NA	CASSQDITDTQYF	TGTGCCAGCAGCCAAGACATCACAGATACGCAGTATTTT
NA	TRBJ2-1	TRBV19	TRBD1	CASSRPGQTYNEQFF	TGTGCCAGTTCCCGACCGGGACAGACTTACAATGAGCAGTTCTTC
NA	TRBJ2-5	TRBV27	TRBD1	CASSFKQGAGETQYF	TGTGCCAGCAGTTTTAAACAGGGGGCGGGAGAGACCCAGTACTTC
few	TRBJ1-1	TRBV5-8	NA	CASSYRVLNTEAFF	TGTGCCAGCAGCTACAGGGTCCTGAACACTGAAGCTTTCTTT
NA	TRBJ1-4	TRBV7-2	NA	CASSFDRVNEKLFF	TGTGCCAGCAGCTTTGACAGAGTGAATGAAAAACTGTTTTTT
few	TRBJ2-1	TRBV6-1	TRBD2	CASRELAGSSYNEQFF	TGTGCCAGCAGGGAACTAGCGGGCAGCTCCTACAATGAGCAGTTCTTC
NA	TRBJ1-5	TRBV10-1	NA	CASRVGPDHPCNQPQHF	TGCGCCAGCAGGGTGGGGCCGGACCACCCATGCAATCAGCCCCAGCATTTT
NA	TRBJ2-7	TRBV2	NA	CASRPDTARYEQYF	TGTGCCAGCCGACCCGACACGGCCAGATACGAGCAGTACTTC
NA	TRBJ1-6	TRBV19	NA	CASSYPQGRRYNSPLHF	TGTGCCAGTAGTTACCCCCAGGGACGACGTTATAATTCACCCCTCCACTTT
NA	TRBJ1-6	TRBV5-1	NA	CASSRPEQNSPLHF	TGCGCCAGCAGCCGGCCGGAGCAGAATTCACCCCTCCACTTT
NA	TRBJ1-1	TRBV10-2	TRBD1	CASRTDRGSTEAFF	TGCGCCAGCAGGACGGACAGGGGTAGCACTGAAGCTTTCTTT
NA	TRBJ1-5	TRBV7-6	NA	CASSLGLGQPQHF	TGTGCCAGCAGCTTAGGTCTAGGTCAGCCCCAGCATTTT
NA	TRBJ2-5	TRBV10-2	NA	CASSELGSYQYF	TGCGCCAGCAGTGAGCTGGGTTCTTACCAGTACTTC
medium-sized	TRBJ2-6	TRBV6-6	NA	CASSYGGPGANVLTF	TGTGCCAGCAGTTATGGGGGTCCTGGGGCCAACGTCCTGACTTTC
NA	TRBJ2-5	TRBV5-5	NA	CASSLWAEGTQYF	TGTGCCAGCAGCTTGTGGGCCGAAGGGACCCAGTACTTC
NA	TRBJ2-7	TRBV5-1	NA	CASSPTGTSGEQYF	TGCGCCAGCAGCCCTACCGGGACCTCAGGCGAGCAGTACTTC
NA	TRBJ2-7	TRBV4-3	TRBD2	CASSQSSGGSSYEQYF	TGCGCCAGCAGCCAATCTAGCGGGGGGAGCTCCTACGAGCAGTACTTC
NA	TRBJ1-6	TRBV4-3	NA	CASSQAWGGAPLHF	TGCGCCAGCAGCCAAGCCTGGGGGGGGGCACCCCTCCACTTT
NA	TRBJ1-3	TRBV30	TRBD1	CAWSVKIAGGGNTIYF	TGTGCCTGGAGTGTAAAGATCGCAGGGGGTGGAAACACCATATATTTT
NA	TRBJ1-2	TRBV7-2	NA	CASSPQAADGYTF	TGTGCCAGCAGCCCACAGGCGGCGGACGGCTACACCTTC
NA	TRBJ1-1	TRBV19	NA	CASSLKGSTEAFF	TGTGCCAGTAGCCTTAAGGGTTCCACTGAAGCTTTCTTT
NA	TRBJ2-5	TRBV9	NA	CASSGQQETQYF	TGTGCCAGCAGCGGGCAGCAAGAGACCCAGTACTTC